What follows is one T cell receptor (beta chain) and its context. Its recognized antigen is unknown. No much larger clone exists at a distance of one base, and base qualities are not known. The entry originates in a study of a mutant IDH1 vaccine in newly diagnosed glioma (dated by TCRdb to the early 2020s). Describing the broader study: Patients were given eight vaccinations, in weeks 1, 3, 5, 7, 11, 15, 19 and 23, which matched visits V03 through V10. Prior to enrollment, standard therapy consisting of radiotherapy alone, temozolomide alone, or radiochemotherapy with temozolomide had been administered to patients, with the combination being received by most patients. Longitudinal TCRB deep sequencing was done for fewer than 30 treated patients, wherever samples were available for exploratory analyses. Of the roughly 33 treated patients, 62.5% were male and around 40% were female, and a mean age of around 40 years was recorded. Vaccination started 4-6 weeks after radiotherapy alone, or was given together with temozolomide cycles in the groups whose treatment included chemotherapy. Peripheral blood was collected at six visits: V03 (baseline), V05, V07, V10, V12 and V13. Broad study findings and their caveats: Selection of PBMC samples for TCRB deep sequencing was based on availability. Pseudoprogression seemed to be unrelated to changes in the top peripheral T cell clonotypes found by TCRB sequencing. The authors noted that analyses of patient blood samples could not be reproduced because of sample limitations. Immune responses induced by the vaccine were seen in over 80% of patients across multiple MHC alleles.

Trimming costs V 4 bases and J 2 bases, and their ends lie 14 bases apart. Including the terminal cysteine and phenylalanine, the CDR3 comprises 15 residues. The only DNA kept is the CDR3, 45 bases in frame from the first base. CDR1 and CDR2, looked up from the germline V gene, are SGHAT and FQNNGV. The intended sense of this specimen's time point label: week 5, during vaccination. Each vaccine dose was 300 ug of a 20-mer mutant IDH1 peptide in Montanide, given subcutaneously with topical imiquimod. All donors had newly diagnosed IDH1-mutant astrocytomas of WHO grade 3 or 4 that showed loss of nuclear ATRX. The samples were drawn from NOA16, a multicentre, single-arm, open-label phase I trial in Germany that tested a mutant IDH1 peptide vaccine in humans for the first time. Genomic DNA for TCRB sequencing was extracted from EDTA blood using the DNeasy Blood and Tissue Kit. Library prep was done by the immunoSEQ multiplex PCR assay. Following the manufacturer's protocol, the hsTCRB Kit was used to amplify rearranged TCR beta chain sequences. TCRB libraries were sequenced on an Illumina MiSeq. From the authors' description of their analysis: The proprietary platform of the kit vendor was used for demultiplexing, trimming and gene mapping. The table comes from immuneACCESS by way of TCRdb, which keeps in-frame sequences with V and J called. Part of the clones is missing from these tables; in studies checked, under half for an unresolved V gene and the rest for unknown reasons. V, J and clone size reflect that table, while D and trimming were determined from the DNA. The table for this sample lists approximately 61,000 clones; about 86% of them were counted only once. The ten biggest clones cover around 7% of the sample.

Here the sequenced sample was PBMCs, taken from a glioma patient whose treatment included an IDH1 peptide vaccine. This sequence originates from a woman in her forties or fifties with glioma. The rearranged segments are TRBV11-2 and TRBJ1-2; the D gene assignment is ambiguous. This receptor carries the CDR3 CASSSRLHPNYGYTF. At the DNA level, the sequence is TGTGCCAGCAGCTCCCGACTCCATCCGAACTATGGCTACACCTTC. The entire variable domain, with the stretches around the CDR3 drawn from the reference TRBV11-2 and TRBJ1-2 proteins, is EAGVAQSPRYKIIEKRQSVAFWCNPISGHATLYWYQQILGQGPKLLIQFQNNGVVDDSQLPKDRFSAERLKGVDSTLKIQPAKLEDSAVYLCASSSRLHPNYGYTFGSGTRLTVV.